Presented here are 10 T cell receptor beta chains from one specimen sequenced in a study of blood T cell repertoires in COVID-19 (dated by TCRdb to about 2020). Libraries were built with the immunoSEQ multiplex PCR assay. TCRdb limited this immuneACCESS table to in-frame rearrangements with V and J called. A share of clones is missing; checked studies link under half to unresolved V genes, and the rest is unexplained. The sample has about 160,000 clones on record, 84% of them singletons. The ten largest clones represent nearly 8% of the sample. What was sequenced was PBMCs or T cells enriched from blood (not recorded which). These receptors were obtained from a woman aged 45 to 65 who had recovered from COVID-19.

The chain is built from TRBV7-3 and TRBJ2-1; TRBD2 matches at 7 bases. Trimming cost V 0 bases and J 7 bases; bases outside gene matches: 9. The CDR3 sequence is 16 residues long. Germline assignment: CDR1 SGHTA and CDR2 FQGTGA. The CDR3 is CASSLTLGEGQNEQFF. CDR3 bases: TGTGCCAGCAGCTTAACTTTGGGGGAGGGCCAAAATGAGCAGTTCTTC.

The rearrangement uses TRBV7-8 and TRBJ1-2, with 12 bases lining up with TRBD1. The CDR3 is 15 residues long. Germline-derived CDR1 and CDR2 are SGHVS and FQNEAQ. The trim removed 4 bases at V and 8 bases at J, leaving 8 bases unmatched. For the CDR3, the DNA is TGTGCCAGCAGCTCCGGGACAGGGGGCGTCCGGGGCTACACCTTC. This translates into CASSSGTGGVRGYTF.

V gene TRBV19 combines with J gene TRBJ2-5, with D tentatively TRBD2 (5 bases). From germline, CDR1 is LNHDA and CDR2 SQIVND (reference sequence). The CDR3 consists of 15 residues. The V end was cut by 3 bases, the J end by 2 bases, with 13 bases between. For the CDR3, the DNA is TGTGCCAGTAGTATCAGCCGGGGTCCTCAAGAGACCCAGTACTTC. This codes for CASSISRGPQETQYF.

The chain couples TRBV7-9 to TRBJ2-2; a possible D gene is TRBD1 (5 bases). V was pared by 4 bases and J by 0 bases, with 12 bases between. The CDR3 spans 16 residues. Germline V lookup: CDR1 SEHNR, CDR2 FQNEAQ (reference sequence). CDR3 nucleotide sequence: TGTGCCAGCAGCTCTCAGGGTTTGGCGAACACCGGGGAGCTGTTTTTT. It codes for CASSSQGLANTGELFF.

This clone was seen just once. The V gene is TRBV7-3, the J gene TRBJ2-3; D remains unclear. The germline V and J ends were trimmed by 2 bases and 1 base, with 13 bases remaining between them. This CDR3 comprises 16 residues. Germline CDR1 and CDR2: SGHTA and FQGTGA. The CDR3 DNA is TGTGCCAGCAGCTTATCCCCCCCAGGCCGCACAGATACGCAGTATTTT. Translating gives CASSLSPPGRTDTQYF.

This clone was counted only a few times. The DNA for the CDR3 is TGTGCCAGCAGTCCCGCGGGCGGGGGCGCCTATGGCTACACCTTC. It translates to CASSPAGGGAYGYTF. The chain combines TRBV28 with TRBJ1-2; tentative D call: TRBD1 (6 bases). The CDR3 spans 15 residues. V was pared by 5 bases and J by 4 bases, with 17 bases between. Germline-derived CDR1 and CDR2 are MDHEN and SYDVKM.

This chain joins TRBV7-9 and TRBJ1-1; 7 bases are shared with TRBD1. V gave up 1 base and J gave up 5 bases; unmatched junction bases: 4. Germline loops: CDR1 SEHNR, CDR2 FQNEAQ (reference sequence). This CDR3 has 14 amino acids. As DNA, the CDR3 is TGTGCCAGCAGCTTAGAGACAGGGAATACTGAAGCTTTCTTT. Its translation: CASSLETGNTEAFF.

CDR3 region: CASSSGDSYGYTF. CDR3 DNA: TGTGCCAGCAGTTCGGGGGACAGTTATGGCTACACCTTC. The chain has TRBV12-3 or TRBV12-4 and TRBJ1-2; 7 bases are a match to TRBD1. The CDR3 extends over 13 amino acids. V lost 4 bases and J lost 5; bases outside the gene matches: 4.

V is TRBV4-3 and J is TRBJ2-3, with D unresolved. V was shortened by 3 bases and J by 2 bases, with 6 bases between the two germline ends. CDR3 length equals 13 residues. Germline lookup yields CDR1 LGHNA and CDR2 YSLEER. The CDR3 DNA follows: TGCGCCAGCAGCCAGAGTTACACAGATACGCAGTATTTT. Protein product: CASSQSYTDTQYF.

V is TRBV2 and J is TRBJ2-7; 8 bases map to TRBD1. V shed 5 bases and J 1 base; nucleotides not matched to a gene: 7. Germline V CDR1 and CDR2: SNHLY, FYNNEI. The CDR3 has 15 residues. The CDR3 here is CASSFLDRGSYEQYF. The CDR3 coding sequence is TGTGCCAGCAGTTTTCTTGACAGGGGTTCCTACGAGCAGTACTTC.